The 3 T cell receptor beta chains listed next were all sequenced from one sample in a study of T-cell reconstitution after alpha-beta-depleted transplantation in children. Preparation of the TCRbeta library used unique molecular identifiers. TCRdb recomputed calls from the PCR reads with MiXCR, one row per CDR3 protein. The profile covers around 450,000 distinct CDR3 sequences, with roughly 43% appearing a single time and 27% taken by the ten largest. This material consisted of PBMCs, taken before TCRalphabeta/CD19-depleted stem cell transplant. The origin of the receptors is a girl aged 2-15 years with aplastic anemia, due to receive a stem cell transplant.

Note on this clonotype: This may be a read error, as it is one base from a much larger clone. The chain employs TRBV12-3 or TRBV12-4 and TRBJ1-5; TRBD1 aligns across 9 bases. Trimming removed 6 bases from V and 0 bases from J; junction bases left unmatched: 3. The CDR3 is 15 amino acids. The CDR3 coding sequence is TGTGCCAGCAGACGGGACAGGGATAGCAATCAGCCCCAGCATTTT. Translation: CASRRDRDSNQPQHF.

This clonotype was detected ten times or more. The chain couples TRBV7-9 to TRBJ2-5, with 7 bases fitting TRBD2. V was pared by 3 bases and J by 0 bases, with 7 bases of the junction left unmatched. This CDR3 contains 16 residues. CDR1 SEHNR and CDR2 FQNEAQ come from the germline V gene (reference sequence). The CDR3 region is CASSLPTSPYQETQYF. In DNA form, the CDR3 reads TGTGCCAGCAGCTTGCCGACTAGCCCTTACCAAGAGACCCAGTACTTC.

The chain uses TRBV7-2 and TRBJ2-1; 11 bases match TRBD2. This CDR3 is 14 amino acids long. Trimming removed 4 bases from V and 10 bases from J; junction bases left unmatched: 6. Germline values: CDR1 SGHTA, CDR2 FQGNSA. CDR3 bases: TGTGCCAGCAGCTATATAGCGGGAGGGGGGGAGCAGTTCTTC. This gives the protein CASSYIAGGGEQFF.